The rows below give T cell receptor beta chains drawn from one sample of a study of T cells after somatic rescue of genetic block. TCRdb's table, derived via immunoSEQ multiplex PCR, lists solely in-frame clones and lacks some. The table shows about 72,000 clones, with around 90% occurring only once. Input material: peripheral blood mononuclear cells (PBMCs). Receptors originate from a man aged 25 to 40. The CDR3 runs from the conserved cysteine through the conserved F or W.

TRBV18	CASSPYKDGLAGGSSYNEQFF
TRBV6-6	CASSSSGNYGYTF
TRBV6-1	CASSEVWERDEKLFF
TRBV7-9	CASSLGGGFTYNEQFF
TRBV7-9	CASSLAWAGSKTEAFF
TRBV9	CASSVGLAGGYEQFF
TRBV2	CASSGQGGGTGELFF
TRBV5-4	CASSLGGSNSYGYTF
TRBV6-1	CASTGDRWEQETQYF
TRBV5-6	CASSFGKGPYEQYF
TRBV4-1	CASSQDYRGGKSNQPQHF
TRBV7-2	CASSFLENEQFF
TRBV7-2	CASSFIDFQETQYF
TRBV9	CASSPRRADSTDTQYF
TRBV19	CASSGNKGVGEQFF
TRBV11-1	CASSLRPNYGYTF
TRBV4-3	CASSLTREFHEQYF
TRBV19	CASSPWGGGANTGELFF
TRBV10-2	CASSHWGVVGGNSGNTIYF